This T cell receptor beta chain was sequenced in a study of Tregs in tolerant kidney transplant recipients. Regarding the study as a whole: Some patients' samples used different primers over time, so nucleotide sequences weren't comparable.

The nonmyeloablative bone marrow transplants came from related graft donors, with transient mixed chimerism. Sequencing was performed with immunoSEQ multiplex PCR; in TCRdb, only in-frame clones are kept and a portion is missing. The sample consists of around 50,000 clones, 89% of them appearing once. Remarks on this clone: The antigen remains unidentified.

J lost 1 base, V lost 5 bases, and 4 bases had no gene match. This CDR3 is 14 amino acids long. The germline V gene encodes CDR1 LNHDA and CDR2 SQIVND (reference sequence). The receptor's source is a human patient who received a combined kidney and bone marrow transplant. T cells may partly derive from the graft donor. The sequenced sample was CD8+ T cells from blood (PBMCs), obtained 12 months after the transplant. This chain uses TRBV19 with TRBJ2-7; 8 bases map to TRBD1. CDR3 bases: TGTGCCAGTAGTTCAGGGGGCTCGTCCTACGAGCAGTACTTC. Amino acids: CASSSGGSSYEQYF. Full variable domain (outside the CDR3, taken from reference TRBV19 and TRBJ2-7): DGGITQSPKYLFRKEGQNVTLSCEQNLNHDAMYWYRQDPGQGLRLIYYSQIVNDFQKGDIAEGYSVSREKKESFPLTVTSAQKNPTAFYLCASSSGGSSYEQYFGPGTRLTVT.